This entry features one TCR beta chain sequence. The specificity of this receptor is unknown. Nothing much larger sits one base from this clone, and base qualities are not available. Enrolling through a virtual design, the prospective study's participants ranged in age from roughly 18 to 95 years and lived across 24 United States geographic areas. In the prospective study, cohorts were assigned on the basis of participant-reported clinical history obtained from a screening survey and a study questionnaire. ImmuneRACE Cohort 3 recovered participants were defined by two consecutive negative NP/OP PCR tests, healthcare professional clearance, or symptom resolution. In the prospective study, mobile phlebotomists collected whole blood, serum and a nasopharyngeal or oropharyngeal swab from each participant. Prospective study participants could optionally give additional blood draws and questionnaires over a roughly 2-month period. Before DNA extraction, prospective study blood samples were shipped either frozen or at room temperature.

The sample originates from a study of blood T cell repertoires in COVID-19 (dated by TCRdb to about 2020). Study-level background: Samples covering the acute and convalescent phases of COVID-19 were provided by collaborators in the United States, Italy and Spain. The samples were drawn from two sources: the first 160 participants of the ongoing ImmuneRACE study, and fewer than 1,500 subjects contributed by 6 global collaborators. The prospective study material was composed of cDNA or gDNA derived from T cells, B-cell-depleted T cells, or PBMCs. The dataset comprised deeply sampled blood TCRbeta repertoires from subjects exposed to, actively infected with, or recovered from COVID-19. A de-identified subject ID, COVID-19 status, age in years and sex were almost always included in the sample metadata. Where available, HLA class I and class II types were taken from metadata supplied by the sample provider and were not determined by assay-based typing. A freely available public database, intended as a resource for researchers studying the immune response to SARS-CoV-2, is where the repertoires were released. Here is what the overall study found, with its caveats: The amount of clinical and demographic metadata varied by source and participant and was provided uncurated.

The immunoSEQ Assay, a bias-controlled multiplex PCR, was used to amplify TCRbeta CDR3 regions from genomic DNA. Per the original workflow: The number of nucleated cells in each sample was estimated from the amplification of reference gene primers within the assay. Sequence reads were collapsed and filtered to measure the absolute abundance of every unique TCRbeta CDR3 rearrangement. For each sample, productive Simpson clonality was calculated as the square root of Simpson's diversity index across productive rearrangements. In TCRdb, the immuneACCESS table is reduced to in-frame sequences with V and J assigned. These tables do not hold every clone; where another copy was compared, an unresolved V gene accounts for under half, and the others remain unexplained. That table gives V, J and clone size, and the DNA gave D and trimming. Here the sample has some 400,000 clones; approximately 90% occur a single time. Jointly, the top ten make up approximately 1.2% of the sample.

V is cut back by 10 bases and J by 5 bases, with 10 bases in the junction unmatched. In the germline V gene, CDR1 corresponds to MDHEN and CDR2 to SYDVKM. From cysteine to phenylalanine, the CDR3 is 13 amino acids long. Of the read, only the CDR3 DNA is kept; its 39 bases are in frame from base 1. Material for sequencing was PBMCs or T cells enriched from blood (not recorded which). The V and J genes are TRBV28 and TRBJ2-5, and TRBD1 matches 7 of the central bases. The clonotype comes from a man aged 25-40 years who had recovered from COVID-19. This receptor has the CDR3 CANQGGLGETQYF. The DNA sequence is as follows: TGTGCCAACCAAGGGGGCTTGGGGGAGACCCAGTACTTC.